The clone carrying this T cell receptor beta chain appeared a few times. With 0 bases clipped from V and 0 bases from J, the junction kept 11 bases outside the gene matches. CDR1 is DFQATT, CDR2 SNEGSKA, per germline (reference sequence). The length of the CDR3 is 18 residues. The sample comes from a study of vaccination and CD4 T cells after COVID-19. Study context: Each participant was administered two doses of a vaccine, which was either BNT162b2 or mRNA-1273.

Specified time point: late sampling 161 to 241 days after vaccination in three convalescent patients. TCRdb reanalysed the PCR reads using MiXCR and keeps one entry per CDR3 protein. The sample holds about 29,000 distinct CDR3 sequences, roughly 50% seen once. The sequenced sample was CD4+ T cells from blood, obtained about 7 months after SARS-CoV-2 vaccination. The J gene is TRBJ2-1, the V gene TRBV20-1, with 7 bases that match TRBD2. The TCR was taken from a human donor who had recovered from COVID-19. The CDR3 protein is CSARDYGSGPSSYNEQFF. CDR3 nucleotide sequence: TGCAGTGCTAGAGACTACGGTAGCGGGCCGAGCTCCTACAATGAGCAGTTCTTC.